This T cell receptor beta chain came from a study of shared clonotypes between healthy human individuals. The naive CD8 population came from CD45RO-negative cells selected for CCR7, without terminally differentiated effector memory CD45RA+ cells. As to this clone: The sample contains more than one DNA sequence encoding this CDR3.

Generated by immunoSEQ multiplex PCR, the TCRdb table keeps only in-frame clones and is missing some. The data contain about 590,000 clones, roughly 95% of them singletons. Germline V lookup: CDR1 WNHNN, CDR2 SYGVQD (reference sequence). V was shortened by 0 bases and J by 3 bases, with 9 bases between the two germline ends. CDR3 length: 14 amino acids. This clonotype was sampled from a woman in her twenties or thirties in good health. V usage is TRBV10-1 and J usage is TRBJ2-7; D not certain. The sequenced material came from naive CD8+ T cells sorted from blood. The CDR3 sequence is CASSESDGSYEQYF. The CDR3, as DNA: TGCGCCAGCAGTGAGTCGGACGGCAGCTACGAGCAGTACTTC.